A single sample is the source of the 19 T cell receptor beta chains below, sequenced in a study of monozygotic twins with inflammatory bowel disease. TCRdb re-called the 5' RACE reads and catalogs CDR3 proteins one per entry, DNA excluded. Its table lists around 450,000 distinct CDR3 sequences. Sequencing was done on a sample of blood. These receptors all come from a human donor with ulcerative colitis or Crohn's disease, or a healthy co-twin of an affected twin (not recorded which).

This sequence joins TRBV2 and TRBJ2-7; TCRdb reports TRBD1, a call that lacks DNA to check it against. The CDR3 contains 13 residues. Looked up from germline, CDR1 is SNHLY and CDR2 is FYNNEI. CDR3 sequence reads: CASIPGRSYEQYF.

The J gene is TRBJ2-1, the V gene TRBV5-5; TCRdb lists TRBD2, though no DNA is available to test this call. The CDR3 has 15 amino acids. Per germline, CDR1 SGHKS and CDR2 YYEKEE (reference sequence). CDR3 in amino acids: CASSLRGGAATEQFF.

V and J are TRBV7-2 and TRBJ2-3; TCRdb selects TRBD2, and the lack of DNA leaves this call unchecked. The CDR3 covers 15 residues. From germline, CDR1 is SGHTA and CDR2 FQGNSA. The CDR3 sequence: CASLLAGGRTDTQYF.

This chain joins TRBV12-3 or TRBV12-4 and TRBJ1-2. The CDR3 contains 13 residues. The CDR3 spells CASSLVEESGYTF.

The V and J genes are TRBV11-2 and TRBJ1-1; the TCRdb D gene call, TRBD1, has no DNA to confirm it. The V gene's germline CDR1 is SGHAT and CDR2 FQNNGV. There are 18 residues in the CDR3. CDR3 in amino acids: CASSKTYRDNLVNTEAFF. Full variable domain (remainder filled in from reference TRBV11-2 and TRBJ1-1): EAGVAQSPRYKIIEKRQSVAFWCNPISGHATLYWYQQILGQGPKLLIQFQNNGVVDDSQLPKDRFSAERLKGVDSTLKIQPAKLEDSAVYLCASSKTYRDNLVNTEAFFGQGTRLTVV.

CDR3 protein: CASSMTSGRRETQYF. This sequence joins TRBV19 and TRBJ2-5; the D gene TCRdb calls, TRBD2, cannot be checked with no DNA. CDR3 length equals 15 residues. Looked up from germline, CDR1 is LNHDA and CDR2 is SQIVND (reference sequence).

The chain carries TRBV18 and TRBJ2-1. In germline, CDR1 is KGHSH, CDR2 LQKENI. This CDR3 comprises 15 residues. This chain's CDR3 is CASSPPAAVGDEQFF.

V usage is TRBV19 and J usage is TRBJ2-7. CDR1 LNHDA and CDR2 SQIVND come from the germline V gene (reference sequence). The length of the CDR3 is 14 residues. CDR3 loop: CASSTSGNSYEQYF.

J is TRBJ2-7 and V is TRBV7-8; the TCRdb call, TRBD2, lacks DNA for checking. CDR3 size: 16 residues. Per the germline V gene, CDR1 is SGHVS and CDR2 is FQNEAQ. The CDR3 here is CASSSMLLAGSYEQYF.

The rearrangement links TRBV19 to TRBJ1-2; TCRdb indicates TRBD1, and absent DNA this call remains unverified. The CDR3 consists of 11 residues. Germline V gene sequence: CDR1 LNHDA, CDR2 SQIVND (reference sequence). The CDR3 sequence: CASRAGDGYTF. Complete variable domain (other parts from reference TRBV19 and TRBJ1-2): DGGITQSPKYLFRKEGQNVTLSCEQNLNHDAMYWYRQDPGQGLRLIYYSQIVNDFQKGDIAEGYSVSREKKESFPLTVTSAQKNPTAFYLCASRAGDGYTFGSGTRLTVV.

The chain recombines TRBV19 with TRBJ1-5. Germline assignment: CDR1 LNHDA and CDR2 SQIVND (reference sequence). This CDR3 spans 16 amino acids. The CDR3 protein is CASRGFGEYGNQPQHF.

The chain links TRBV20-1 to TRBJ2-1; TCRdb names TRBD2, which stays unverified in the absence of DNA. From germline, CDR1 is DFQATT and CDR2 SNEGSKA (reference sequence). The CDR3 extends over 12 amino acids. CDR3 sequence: CSAGRGGNEQFF.

Here the CDR3 reads CASSSAVSDGGREEQYF. This rearrangement joins TRBV5-1 to TRBJ2-7; there is no DNA to check the TCRdb D call of TRBD1. CDR1 is SGHRS, CDR2 YFSETQ, per germline. The CDR3 runs to 17 residues. Together with reference TRBV5-1 and TRBJ2-7, the CDR3 gives the full variable domain: KAGVTQTPRYLIKTRGQQVTLSCSPISGHRSVSWYQQTPGQGLQFLFEYFSETQRNKGNFPGRFSGRQFSNSRSEMNVSTLELGDSALYLCASSSAVSDGGREEQYFGPGTRLTVT.

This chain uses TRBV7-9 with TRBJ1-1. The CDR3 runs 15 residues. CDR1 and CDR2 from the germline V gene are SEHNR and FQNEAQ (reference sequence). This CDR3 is CASSLGIGLNTEAFF.

CDR3 sequence: CASSLRAGGQETQYF. The chain is built from TRBV5-4 and TRBJ2-5; as DNA is missing, the TRBD2 call by TCRdb cannot be tested. CDR3 length: 15 amino acids. Germline V gene sequence: CDR1 SGHNT, CDR2 YYREEE (reference sequence).

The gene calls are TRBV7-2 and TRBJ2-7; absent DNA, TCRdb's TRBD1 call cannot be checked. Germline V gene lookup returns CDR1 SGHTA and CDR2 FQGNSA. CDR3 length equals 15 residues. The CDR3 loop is CASSWLGGGRNEQYF.

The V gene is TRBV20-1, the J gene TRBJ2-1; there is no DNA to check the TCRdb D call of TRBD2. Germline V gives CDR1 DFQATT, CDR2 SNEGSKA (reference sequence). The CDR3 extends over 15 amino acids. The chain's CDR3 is CSARDAGGGNNEQFF.

The CDR3 sequence: CASSQDGLAGNYEQYF. This chain joins TRBV4-3 and TRBJ2-7; TCRdb picks TRBD2, but there is no DNA to check that call. Germline assignment: CDR1 LGHNA and CDR2 YSLEER. This CDR3 comprises 16 residues.

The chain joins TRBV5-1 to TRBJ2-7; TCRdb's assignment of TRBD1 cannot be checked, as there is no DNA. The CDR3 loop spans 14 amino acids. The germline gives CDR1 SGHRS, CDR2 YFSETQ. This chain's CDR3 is CASSGADRVYEQYF.